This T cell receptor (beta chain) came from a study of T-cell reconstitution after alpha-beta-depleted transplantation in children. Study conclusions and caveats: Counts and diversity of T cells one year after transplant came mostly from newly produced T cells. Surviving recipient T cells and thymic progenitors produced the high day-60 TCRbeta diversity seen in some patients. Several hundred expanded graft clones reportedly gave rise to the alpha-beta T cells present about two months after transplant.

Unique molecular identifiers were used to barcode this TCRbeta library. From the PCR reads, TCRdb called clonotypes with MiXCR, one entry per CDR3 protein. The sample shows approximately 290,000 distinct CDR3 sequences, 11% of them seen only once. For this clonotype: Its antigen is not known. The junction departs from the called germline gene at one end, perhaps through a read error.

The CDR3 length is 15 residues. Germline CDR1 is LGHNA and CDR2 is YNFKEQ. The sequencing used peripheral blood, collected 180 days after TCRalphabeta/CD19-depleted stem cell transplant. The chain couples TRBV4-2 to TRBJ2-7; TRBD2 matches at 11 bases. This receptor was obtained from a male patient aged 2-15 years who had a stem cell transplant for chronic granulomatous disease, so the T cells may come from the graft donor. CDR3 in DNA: TGTGCCAGCAGCCCCACTAGCGGGAGCTCCTACAAGCAGTACTTC. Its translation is CASSPTSGSSYKQYF.